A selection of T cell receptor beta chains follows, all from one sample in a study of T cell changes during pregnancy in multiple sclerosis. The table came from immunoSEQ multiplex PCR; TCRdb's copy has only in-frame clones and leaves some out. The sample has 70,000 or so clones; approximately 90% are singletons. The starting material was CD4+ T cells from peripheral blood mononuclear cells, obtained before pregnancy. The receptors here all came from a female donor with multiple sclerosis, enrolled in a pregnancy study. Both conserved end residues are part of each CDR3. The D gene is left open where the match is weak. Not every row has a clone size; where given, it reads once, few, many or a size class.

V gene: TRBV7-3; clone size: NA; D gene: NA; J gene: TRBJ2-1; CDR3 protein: CASSPEGAYNEQFF; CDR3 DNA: TGTGCCAGCAGCCCCGAGGGGGCCTACAATGAGCAGTTCTTC
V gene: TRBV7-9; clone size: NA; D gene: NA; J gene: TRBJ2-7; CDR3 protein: CASSFKGFPYEQYF; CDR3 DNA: TGTGCCAGCAGCTTCAAGGGGTTTCCCTACGAGCAGTACTTC
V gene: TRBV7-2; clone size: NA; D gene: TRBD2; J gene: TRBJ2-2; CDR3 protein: CASSAPRGGTGELFF; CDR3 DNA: TGTGCCAGCAGCGCGCCCCGCGGGGGAACCGGGGAGCTGTTTTTT
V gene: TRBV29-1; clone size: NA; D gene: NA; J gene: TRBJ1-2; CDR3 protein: CSVLTPPNYGYTF; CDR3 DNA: TGCAGCGTCTTGACACCCCCGAACTATGGCTACACCTTC
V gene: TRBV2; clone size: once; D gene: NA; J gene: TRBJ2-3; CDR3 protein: CASRRGRNTDTQYF; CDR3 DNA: TGTGCCAGCCGTCGGGGGAGAAACACAGATACGCAGTATTTT
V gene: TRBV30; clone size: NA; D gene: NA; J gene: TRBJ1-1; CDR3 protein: CAWVIRRGTEAFF; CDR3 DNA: TGTGCCTGGGTTATCAGGCGGGGAACTGAAGCTTTCTTT
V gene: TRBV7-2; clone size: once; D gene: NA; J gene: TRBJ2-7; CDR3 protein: CASSLVSIEQYF; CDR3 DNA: TGTGCCAGCAGCTTAGTCTCTATCGAGCAGTACTTC
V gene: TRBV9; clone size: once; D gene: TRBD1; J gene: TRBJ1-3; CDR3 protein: CASSVGQVGNTIYF; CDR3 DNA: TGTGCCAGCAGCGTCGGACAGGTTGGAAACACCATATATTTT
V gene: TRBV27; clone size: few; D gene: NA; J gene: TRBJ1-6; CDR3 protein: CASSFRTVNSPLHF; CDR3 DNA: TGTGCCAGCAGTTTCCGGACAGTAAATTCACCCCTCCACTTT
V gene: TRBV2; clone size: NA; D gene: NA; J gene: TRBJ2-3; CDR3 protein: CASTDQGDTTQYF; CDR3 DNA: TGTGCCAGCACAGATCAAGGGGATACAACGCAGTATTTT
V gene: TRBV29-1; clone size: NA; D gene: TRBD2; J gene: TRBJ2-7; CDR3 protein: CSVNGLAGGSYEQYF; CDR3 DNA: TGCAGCGTGAACGGACTAGCGGGGGGCTCCTACGAGCAGTACTTC
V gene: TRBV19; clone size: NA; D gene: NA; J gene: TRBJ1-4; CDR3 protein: CASSTGLEKLFF; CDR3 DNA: TGTGCCAGTAGCACAGGGCTCGAAAAACTGTTTTTT
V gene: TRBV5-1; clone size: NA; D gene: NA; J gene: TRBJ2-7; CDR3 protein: CASTLSWDNSYEQYF; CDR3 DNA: TGCGCCAGCACACTTTCTTGGGACAACTCCTACGAGCAGTACTTC
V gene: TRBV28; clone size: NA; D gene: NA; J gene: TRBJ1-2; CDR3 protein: CASTEGGYGYTF; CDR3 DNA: TGTGCCAGCACCGAGGGCGGCTATGGCTACACCTTC
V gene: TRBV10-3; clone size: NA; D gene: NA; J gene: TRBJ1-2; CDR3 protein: CAISEWIASTNYGYTF; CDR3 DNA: TGTGCCATCAGTGAGTGGATAGCATCTACTAACTATGGCTACACCTTC
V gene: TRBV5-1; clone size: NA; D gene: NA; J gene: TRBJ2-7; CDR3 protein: CASSLSGPYEQYF; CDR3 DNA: TGCGCCAGCAGCTTGTCAGGTCCCTACGAGCAGTACTTC
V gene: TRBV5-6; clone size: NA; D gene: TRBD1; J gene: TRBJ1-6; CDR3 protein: CASSLVRDRANPLHF; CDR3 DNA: TGTGCCAGCAGCTTGGTTCGGGACAGGGCCAACCCCCTCCACTTT
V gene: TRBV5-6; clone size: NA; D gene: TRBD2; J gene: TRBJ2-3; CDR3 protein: CASSPPWSGRAPDTQYF; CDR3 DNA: TGTGCCAGCAGCCCCCCATGGAGCGGGAGGGCCCCAGATACGCAGTATTTT
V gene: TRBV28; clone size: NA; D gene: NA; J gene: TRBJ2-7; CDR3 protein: CASSLPSAGEQYF; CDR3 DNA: TGTGCCAGCAGTCTACCTTCGGCGGGAGAGCAGTACTTC
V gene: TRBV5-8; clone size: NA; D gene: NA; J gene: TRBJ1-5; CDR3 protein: CASRETGYYSNQPQHF; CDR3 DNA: TGTGCCAGCAGGGAAACAGGGTACTATAGCAATCAGCCCCAGCATTTT
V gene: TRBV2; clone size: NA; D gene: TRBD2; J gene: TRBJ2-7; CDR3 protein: CASSELAGYEQYF; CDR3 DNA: TGTGCCAGCTCGGAGCTAGCGGGCTACGAGCAGTACTTC
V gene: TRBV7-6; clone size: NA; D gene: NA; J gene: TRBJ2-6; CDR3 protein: CASSLARASGANVLTF; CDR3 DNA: TGTGCCAGCAGCTTAGCGAGAGCTTCTGGGGCCAACGTCCTGACTTTC
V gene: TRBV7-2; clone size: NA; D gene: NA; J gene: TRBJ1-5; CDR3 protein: CASSLTQGPQHF; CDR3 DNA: TGTGCCAGCAGCCTAACACAGGGGCCCCAGCATTTT
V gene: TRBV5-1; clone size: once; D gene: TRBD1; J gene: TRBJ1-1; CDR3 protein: CASSFRPGQGTEAFF; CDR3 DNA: TGCGCCAGCAGCTTTAGACCGGGACAGGGGACTGAAGCTTTCTTT
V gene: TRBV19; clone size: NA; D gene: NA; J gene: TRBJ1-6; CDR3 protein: CASSRATDSPLHF; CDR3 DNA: TGTGCCAGTAGTAGAGCGACAGATTCACCCCTCCACTTT
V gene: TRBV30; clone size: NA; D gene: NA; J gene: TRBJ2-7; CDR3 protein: CAWRRGATYEQYF; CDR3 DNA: TGTGCCTGGAGGCGGGGAGCAACCTACGAGCAGTACTTC
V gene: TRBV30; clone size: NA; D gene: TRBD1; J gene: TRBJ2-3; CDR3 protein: CAWARQGIGTDTQYF; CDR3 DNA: TGTGCCTGGGCACGACAGGGGATAGGTACAGATACGCAGTATTTT
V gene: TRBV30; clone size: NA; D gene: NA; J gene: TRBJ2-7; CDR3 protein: CAWSPGGKTRISYEQYF; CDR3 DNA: TGTGCCTGGAGTCCAGGAGGTAAAACTAGGATTTCCTACGAGCAGTACTTC
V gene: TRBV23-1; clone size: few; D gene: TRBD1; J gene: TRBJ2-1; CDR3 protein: CASSNRDRGDDEQFF; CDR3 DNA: TGCGCCAGCAGCAACCGGGACAGGGGGGACGATGAGCAGTTCTTC
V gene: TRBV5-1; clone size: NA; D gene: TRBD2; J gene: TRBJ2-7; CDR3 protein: CASSSGLAGTYEQYF; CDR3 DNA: TGCGCCAGCAGCTCCGGACTAGCGGGGACATACGAGCAGTACTTC
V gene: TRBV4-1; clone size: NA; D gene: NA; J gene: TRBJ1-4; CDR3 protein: CASARLAGEKLFF; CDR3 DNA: TGCGCCAGCGCGAGGTTAGCCGGCGAAAAACTGTTTTTC
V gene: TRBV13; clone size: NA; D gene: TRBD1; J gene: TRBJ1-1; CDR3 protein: CASSLGQGASEAFF; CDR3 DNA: TGTGCCAGCAGCTTAGGCCAGGGGGCCTCTGAAGCTTTCTTT
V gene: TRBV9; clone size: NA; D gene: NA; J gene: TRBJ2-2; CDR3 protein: CASSVASSVTGELFF; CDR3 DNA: TGTGCCAGCAGCGTAGCTTCAAGCGTGACCGGGGAGCTGTTTTTT
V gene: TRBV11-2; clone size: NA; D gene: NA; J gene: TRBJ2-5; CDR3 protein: CASSPQGPQETQYF; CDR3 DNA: TGTGCCAGCAGCCCACAGGGTCCACAAGAGACCCAGTACTTC
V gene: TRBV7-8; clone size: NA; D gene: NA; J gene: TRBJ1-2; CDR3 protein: CASSLAEGGIYGYTF; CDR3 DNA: TGTGCCAGCAGCTTAGCAGAGGGTGGAATCTATGGCTACACCTTC
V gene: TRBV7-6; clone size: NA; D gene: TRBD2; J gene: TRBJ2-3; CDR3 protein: CASSKGRAGLAGGSTDTQYF; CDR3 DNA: TGTGCCAGCAGCAAGGGCCGGGCGGGACTAGCGGGGGGGAGCACAGATACGCAGTATTTT
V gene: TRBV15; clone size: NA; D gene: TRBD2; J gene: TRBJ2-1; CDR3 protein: CATSRDLGTSGIYNEQFF; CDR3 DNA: TGTGCCACCAGCAGAGATCTCGGGACTAGCGGGATATACAATGAGCAGTTCTTC
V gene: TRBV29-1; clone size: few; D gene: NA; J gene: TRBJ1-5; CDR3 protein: CSVVVGNNQPQHF; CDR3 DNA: TGCAGCGTTGTCGTCGGGAACAATCAGCCCCAGCATTTT
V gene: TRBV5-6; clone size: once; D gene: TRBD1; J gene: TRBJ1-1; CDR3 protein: CASSLGDRVNTEAFF; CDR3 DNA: TGTGCCAGCAGCTTGGGGGACAGGGTTAACACTGAAGCTTTCTTT
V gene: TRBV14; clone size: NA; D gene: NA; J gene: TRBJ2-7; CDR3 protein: CASAGQFYEQYF; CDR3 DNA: TGTGCCAGCGCGGGGCAGTTCTACGAGCAGTACTTC
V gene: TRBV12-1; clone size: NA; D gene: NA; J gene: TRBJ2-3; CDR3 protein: CASSFISLAQASNTDTQYF; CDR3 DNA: TGTGCCAGCAGCTTTATATCCCTAGCGCAAGCGAGTAACACAGATACGCAGTATTTT
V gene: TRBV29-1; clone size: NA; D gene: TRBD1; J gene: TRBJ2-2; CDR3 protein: CSTTGTGGTGELFF; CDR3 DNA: TGCAGCACTACCGGGACAGGGGGCACCGGGGAGCTGTTTTTT
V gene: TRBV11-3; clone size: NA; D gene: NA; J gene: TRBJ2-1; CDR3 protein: CASSHSNPTILLRNEQFF; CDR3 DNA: TGTGCCAGCAGCCACTCGAATCCTACCATCCTCCTGCGAAATGAGCAGTTCTTC
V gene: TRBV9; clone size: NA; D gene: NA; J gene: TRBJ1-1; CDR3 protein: CASSVDPGLGTEAFF; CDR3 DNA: TGTGCCAGCAGCGTAGATCCAGGGCTCGGCACTGAAGCTTTCTTT
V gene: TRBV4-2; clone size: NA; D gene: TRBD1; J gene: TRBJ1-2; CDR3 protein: CASSPRDREYGYTF; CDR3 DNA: TGTGCCAGCAGCCCCCGGGACAGGGAATATGGCTACACCTTC